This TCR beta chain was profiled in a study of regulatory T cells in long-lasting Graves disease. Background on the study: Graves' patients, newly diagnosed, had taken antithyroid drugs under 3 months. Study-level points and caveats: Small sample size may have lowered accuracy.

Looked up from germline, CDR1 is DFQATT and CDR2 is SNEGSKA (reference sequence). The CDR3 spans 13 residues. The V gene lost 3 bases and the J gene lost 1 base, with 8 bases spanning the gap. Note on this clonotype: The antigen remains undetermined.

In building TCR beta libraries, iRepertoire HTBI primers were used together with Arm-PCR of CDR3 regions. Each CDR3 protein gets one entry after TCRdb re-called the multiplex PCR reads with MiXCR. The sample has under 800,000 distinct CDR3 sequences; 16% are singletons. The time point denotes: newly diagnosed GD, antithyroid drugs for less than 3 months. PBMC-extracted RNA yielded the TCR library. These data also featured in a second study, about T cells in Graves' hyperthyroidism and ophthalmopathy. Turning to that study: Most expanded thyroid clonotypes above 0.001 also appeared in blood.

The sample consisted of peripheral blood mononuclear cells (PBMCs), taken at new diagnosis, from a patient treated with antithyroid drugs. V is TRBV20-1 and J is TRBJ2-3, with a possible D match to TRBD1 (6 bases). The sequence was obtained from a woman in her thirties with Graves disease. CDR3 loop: CSASRQGTDTQYF. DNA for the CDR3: TGCAGTGCTAGTCGACAGGGCACAGATACGCAGTATTTT.